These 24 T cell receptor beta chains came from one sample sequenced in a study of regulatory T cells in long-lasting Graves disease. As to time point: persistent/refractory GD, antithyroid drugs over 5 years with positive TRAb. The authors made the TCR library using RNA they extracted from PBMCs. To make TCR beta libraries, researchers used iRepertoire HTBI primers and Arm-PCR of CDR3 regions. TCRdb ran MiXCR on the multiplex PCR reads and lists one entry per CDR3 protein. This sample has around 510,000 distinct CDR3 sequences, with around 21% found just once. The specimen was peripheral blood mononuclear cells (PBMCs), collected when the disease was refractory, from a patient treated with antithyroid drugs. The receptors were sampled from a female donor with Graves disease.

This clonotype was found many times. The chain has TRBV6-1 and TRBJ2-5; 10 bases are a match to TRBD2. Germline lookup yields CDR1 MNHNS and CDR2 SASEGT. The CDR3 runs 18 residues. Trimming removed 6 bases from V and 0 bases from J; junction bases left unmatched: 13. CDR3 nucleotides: TGTGCCAGCAGACCCGGGCTAGCGGGAGTATATCACCAAGAGACCCAGTACTTC. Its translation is CASRPGLAGVYHQETQYF.

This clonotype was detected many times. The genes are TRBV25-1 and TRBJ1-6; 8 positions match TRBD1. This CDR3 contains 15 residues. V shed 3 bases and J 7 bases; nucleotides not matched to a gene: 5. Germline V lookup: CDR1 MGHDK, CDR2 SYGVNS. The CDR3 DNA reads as TGTGCCAGCAGTGAGATCAGGGGGCGGAATTCACCCCTCCACTTT. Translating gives CASSEIRGRNSPLHF.

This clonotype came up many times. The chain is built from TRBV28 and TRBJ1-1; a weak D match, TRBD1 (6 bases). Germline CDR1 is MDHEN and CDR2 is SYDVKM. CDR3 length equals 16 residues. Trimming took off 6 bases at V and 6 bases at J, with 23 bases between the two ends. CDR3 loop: CASSSTWTDLASEAFF. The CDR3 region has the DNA TGTGCCAGCAGCTCCACCTGGACAGACCTAGCCTCTGAAGCTTTCTTT.

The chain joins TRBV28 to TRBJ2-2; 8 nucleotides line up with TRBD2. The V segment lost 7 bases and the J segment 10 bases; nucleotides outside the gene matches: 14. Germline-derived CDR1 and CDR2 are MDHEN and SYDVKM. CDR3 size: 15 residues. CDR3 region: CASTSWASGSEELFF. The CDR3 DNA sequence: TGTGCCAGCACCTCGTGGGCTAGCGGGTCAGAGGAGCTGTTTTTT.

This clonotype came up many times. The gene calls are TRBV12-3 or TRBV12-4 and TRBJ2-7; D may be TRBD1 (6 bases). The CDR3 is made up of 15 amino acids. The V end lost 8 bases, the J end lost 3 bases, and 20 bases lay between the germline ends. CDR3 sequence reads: CASQAADSPIYEQYF. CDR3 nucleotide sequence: TGTGCCAGCCAAGCCGCGGACAGTCCAATCTACGAGCAGTACTTC.

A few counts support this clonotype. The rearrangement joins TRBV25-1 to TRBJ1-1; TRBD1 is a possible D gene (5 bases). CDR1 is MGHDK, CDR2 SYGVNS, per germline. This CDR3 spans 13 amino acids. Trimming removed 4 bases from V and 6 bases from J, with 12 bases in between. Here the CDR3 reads CASSGVGRAEAFF. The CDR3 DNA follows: TGTGCCAGCAGTGGGGTGGGCAGGGCTGAAGCTTTCTTT.

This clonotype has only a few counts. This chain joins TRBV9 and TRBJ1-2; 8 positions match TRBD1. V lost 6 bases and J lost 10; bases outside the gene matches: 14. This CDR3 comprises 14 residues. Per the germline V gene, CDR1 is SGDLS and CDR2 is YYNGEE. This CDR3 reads CASTNSYLTGDYTF. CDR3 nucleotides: TGTGCCAGCACCAATTCATACTTGACAGGGGACTACACCTTC. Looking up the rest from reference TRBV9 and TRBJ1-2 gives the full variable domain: DSGVTQTPKHLITATGQRVTLRCSPRSGDLSVYWYQQSLDQGLQFLIQYYNGEERAKGNILERFSAQQFPDLHSELNLSSLELGDSALYFCASTNSYLTGDYTFGSGTRLTVV.

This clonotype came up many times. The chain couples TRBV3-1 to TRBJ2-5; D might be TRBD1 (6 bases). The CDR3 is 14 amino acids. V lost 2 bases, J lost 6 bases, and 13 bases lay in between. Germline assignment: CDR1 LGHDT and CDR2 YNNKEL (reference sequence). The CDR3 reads CASSQLNRDKTQYF. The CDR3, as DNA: TGTGCCAGCAGCCAATTGAACAGGGATAAGACCCAGTACTTC.

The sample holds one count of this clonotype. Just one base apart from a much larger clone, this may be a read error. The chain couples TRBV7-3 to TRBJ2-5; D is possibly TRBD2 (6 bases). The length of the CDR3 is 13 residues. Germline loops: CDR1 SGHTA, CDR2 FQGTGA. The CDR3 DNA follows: TGTGCCAGCAGCTCCGGACCCCGGGAGACCCGGTACTTC. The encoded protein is CASSSGPRETRYF.

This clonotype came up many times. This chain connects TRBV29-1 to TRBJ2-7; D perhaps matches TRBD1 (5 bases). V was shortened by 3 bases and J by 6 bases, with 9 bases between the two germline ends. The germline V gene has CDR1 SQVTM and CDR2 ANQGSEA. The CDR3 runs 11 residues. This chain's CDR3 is CSVEWGLEQYF. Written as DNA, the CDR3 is TGCAGCGTTGAGTGGGGCCTCGAGCAGTACTTC.

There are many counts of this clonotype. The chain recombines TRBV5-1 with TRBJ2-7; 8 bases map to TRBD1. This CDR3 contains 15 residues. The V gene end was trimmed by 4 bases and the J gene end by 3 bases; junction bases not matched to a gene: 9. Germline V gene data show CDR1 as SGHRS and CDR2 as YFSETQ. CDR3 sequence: CASSPEGTGHYEQYF. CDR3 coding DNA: TGCGCCAGCAGCCCGGAGGGGACAGGCCACTACGAGCAGTACTTC.

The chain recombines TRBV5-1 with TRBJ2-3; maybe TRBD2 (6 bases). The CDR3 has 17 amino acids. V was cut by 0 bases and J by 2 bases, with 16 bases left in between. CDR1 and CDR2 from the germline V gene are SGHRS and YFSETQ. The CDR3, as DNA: TGCGCCAGCAGCTTGGATCGGGTAGCGGCAATCACAGATACGCAGTATTTT. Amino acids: CASSLDRVAAITDTQYF.

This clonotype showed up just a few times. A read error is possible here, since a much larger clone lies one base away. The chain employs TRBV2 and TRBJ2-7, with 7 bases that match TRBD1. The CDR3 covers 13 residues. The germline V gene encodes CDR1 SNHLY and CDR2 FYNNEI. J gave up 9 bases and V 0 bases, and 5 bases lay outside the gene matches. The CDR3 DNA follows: TGTGCCAGCAGTGAAGCCCGGACAGGCGGGCAGTACTTC. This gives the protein CASSEARTGGQYF.

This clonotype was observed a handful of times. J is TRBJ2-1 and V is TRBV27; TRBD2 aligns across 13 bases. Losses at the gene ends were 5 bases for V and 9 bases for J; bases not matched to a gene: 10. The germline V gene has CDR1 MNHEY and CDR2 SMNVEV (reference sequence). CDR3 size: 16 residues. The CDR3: CASSPPRTSGSTEQFF. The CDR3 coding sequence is TGTGCCAGCAGTCCCCCTCGGACTAGCGGGAGCACTGAGCAGTTCTTC.

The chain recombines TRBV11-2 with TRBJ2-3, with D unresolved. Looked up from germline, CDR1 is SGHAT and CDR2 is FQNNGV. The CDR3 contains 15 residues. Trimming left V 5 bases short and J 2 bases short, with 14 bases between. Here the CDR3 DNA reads TGTGCCAGCAGCGCGACCGACGCTTTCACAGATACGCAGTATTTT. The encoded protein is CASSATDAFTDTQYF.

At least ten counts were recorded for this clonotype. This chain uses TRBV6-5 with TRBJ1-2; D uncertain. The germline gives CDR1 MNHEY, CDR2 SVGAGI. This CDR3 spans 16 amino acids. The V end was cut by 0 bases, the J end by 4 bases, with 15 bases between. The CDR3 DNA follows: TGTGCCAGCAGTTACTCGATCGCCGACGGGTCCTATGGCTACACCTTC. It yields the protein CASSYSIADGSYGYTF.

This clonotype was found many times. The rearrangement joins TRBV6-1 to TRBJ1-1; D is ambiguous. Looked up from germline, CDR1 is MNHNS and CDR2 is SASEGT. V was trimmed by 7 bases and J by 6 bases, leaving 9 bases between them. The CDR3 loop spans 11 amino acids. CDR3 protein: CASTHGSEAFF. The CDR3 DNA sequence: TGTGCCAGCACACATGGGTCTGAAGCTTTCTTT.

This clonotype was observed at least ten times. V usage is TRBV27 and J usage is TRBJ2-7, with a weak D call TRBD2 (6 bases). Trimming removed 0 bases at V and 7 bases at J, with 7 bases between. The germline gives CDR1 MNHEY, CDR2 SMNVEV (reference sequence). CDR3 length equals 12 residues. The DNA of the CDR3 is TGTGCCAGCAGTTTATCTGGGGGGGAGCAGTACTTC. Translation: CASSLSGGEQYF.

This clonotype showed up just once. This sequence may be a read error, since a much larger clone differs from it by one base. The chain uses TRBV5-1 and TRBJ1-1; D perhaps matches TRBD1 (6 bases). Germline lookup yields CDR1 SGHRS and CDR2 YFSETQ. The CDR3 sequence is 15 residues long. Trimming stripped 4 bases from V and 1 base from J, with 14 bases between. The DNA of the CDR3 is TGCGCCAGCAGCCCACGGGGGCCACCGAACACTGAAGCTTTCTTT. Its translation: CASSPRGPPNTEAFF.

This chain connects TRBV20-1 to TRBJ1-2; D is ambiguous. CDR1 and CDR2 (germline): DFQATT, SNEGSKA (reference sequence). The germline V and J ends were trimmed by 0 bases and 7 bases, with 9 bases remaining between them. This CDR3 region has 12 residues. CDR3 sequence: CSAREGLPGYTF. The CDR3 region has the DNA TGCAGTGCTAGAGAAGGTCTACCTGGCTACACCTTC.

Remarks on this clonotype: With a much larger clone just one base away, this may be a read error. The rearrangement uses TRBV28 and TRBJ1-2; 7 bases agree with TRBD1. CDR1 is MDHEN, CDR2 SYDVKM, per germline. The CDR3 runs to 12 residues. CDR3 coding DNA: TGTGCCAACAGTTTAGGGGGCCATGGCTACACCTTC. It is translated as CANSLGGHGYTF.

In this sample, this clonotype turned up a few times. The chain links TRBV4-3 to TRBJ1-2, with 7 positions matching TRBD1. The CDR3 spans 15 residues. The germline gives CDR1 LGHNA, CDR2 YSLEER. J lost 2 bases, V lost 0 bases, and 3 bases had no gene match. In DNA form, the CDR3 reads TGCGCCAGCAGCCAAGAGTTGGGACAGAACTATGGCTACACCTTC. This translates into CASSQELGQNYGYTF.

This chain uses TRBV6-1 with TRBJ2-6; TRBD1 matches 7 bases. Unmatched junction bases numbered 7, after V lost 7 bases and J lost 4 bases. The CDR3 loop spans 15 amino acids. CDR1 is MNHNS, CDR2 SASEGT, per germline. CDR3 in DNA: TGTGCCAGCACCAAACAGGGGAAAGGGGCCAACGTCCTGACTTTC. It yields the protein CASTKQGKGANVLTF.

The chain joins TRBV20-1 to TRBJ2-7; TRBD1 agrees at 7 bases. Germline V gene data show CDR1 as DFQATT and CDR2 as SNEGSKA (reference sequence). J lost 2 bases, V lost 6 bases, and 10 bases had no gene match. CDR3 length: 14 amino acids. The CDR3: CSALGWDSTYEQYF. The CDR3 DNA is TGCAGTGCCCTTGGGTGGGACAGCACCTACGAGCAGTACTTC.